The 8 T cell receptor beta chains reported below all come from one sample, sequenced in a study of T cell responses to AZD1222 COVID-19 vaccine. Sequenced by immunoSEQ multiplex PCR; TCRdb stores in-frame clones only, minus some. The table has about 93,000 clones, roughly 86% seen once. Sequenced material: peripheral blood, taken on day 0 of MenACWY control vaccination. These receptors came from an adult in good health.

The chain couples TRBV28 to TRBJ2-7; 8 bases match TRBD1. The CDR3 is made up of 15 amino acids. V shed 6 bases, J shed 7 bases, and the junction held 14 bases outside the gene matches. Germline lookup yields CDR1 MDHEN and CDR2 SYDVKM. The CDR3 coding sequence is TGTGCCAGCAGGCGGTCTGGGCAGGGGGCGGGGGAGCAGTACTTC. Amino acids: CASRRSGQGAGEQYF. Looking up the rest from reference TRBV28 and TRBJ2-7 gives the full variable domain: DVKVTQSSRYLVKRTGEKVFLECVQDMDHENMFWYRQDPGLGLRLIYFSYDVKMKEKGDIPEGYSVSREKKERFSLILESASTNQTSMYLCASRRSGQGAGEQYFGPGTRLTVT.

The rearrangement uses TRBV2 and TRBJ1-5, with no clear D. The CDR3 covers 14 residues. The germline V gene encodes CDR1 SNHLY and CDR2 FYNNEI. V lost 2 bases and J lost 2, with 7 bases in between. CDR3 sequence (DNA): TGTGCCAGCAGTGAAACGCAGGGCAATCAGCCCCAGCATTTT. Translation: CASSETQGNQPQHF.

The chain couples TRBV7-3 to TRBJ2-2; D unclear. V lost 7 bases and J 1 base, leaving 4 bases between the germline ends. The CDR3 loop spans 12 amino acids. Germline CDR1 and CDR2: SGHTA and FQGTGA. The CDR3 region has the DNA TGTGCCAGCAAGGAGAACACCGGGGAGCTGTTTTTT. It codes for CASKENTGELFF.

This chain links TRBV12-5 with TRBJ2-1; 7 bases fit TRBD2. This CDR3 is 14 amino acids long. Germline V gene sequence: CDR1 LGHNT, CDR2 FRNRAP. Germline trimming cut 9 bases from V and 0 bases from J; bases unmatched to any gene: 5. DNA of the CDR3: TGTGCTAGCGGGGGGACGAGCTCCTACAATGAGCAGTTCTTC. Amino acids: CASGGTSSYNEQFF. Full variable domain (missing parts from reference TRBV12-5 and TRBJ2-1): DARVTQTPRHKVTEMGQEVTMRCQPILGHNTVFWYRQTMMQGLELLAYFRNRAPLDDSGMPKDRFSAEMPDATLATLKIQPSEPRDSAVYFCASGGTSSYNEQFFGPGTRLTVL.

This chain joins TRBV3-1 (or the pseudogene TRBV3-2) and TRBJ1-5; no clear D. Per the germline V gene, CDR1 is LGHDT and CDR2 is YNNKEL (reference sequence). This CDR3 is built from 14 residues. Trimming shortened V by 4 bases and J by 0 bases, and 7 bases separated the two germline ends. The CDR3 nucleotides are TGTGCCAGCAGCCCTACAGCTAGCAATCAGCCCCAGCATTTT. Protein sequence: CASSPTASNQPQHF.

V gene TRBV5-1 combines with J gene TRBJ1-4, with 9 bases aligning to TRBD1. The CDR3 contains 16 residues. V shed 4 bases and J 3 bases; nucleotides not matched to a gene: 7. Germline V gene sequence: CDR1 SGHRS, CDR2 YFSETQ. DNA of the CDR3: TGCGCCAGCAGCGACGAACAGGGGGCGGCTAATGAAAAACTGTTTTTT. The encoded protein is CASSDEQGAANEKLFF.

This clone was detected only a few times. The rearrangement links TRBV10-3 to TRBJ2-2, with 10 positions matching TRBD1. Trimming cost V 2 bases and J 7 bases; bases outside gene matches: 7. The CDR3 has 16 amino acids. The germline V gene encodes CDR1 ENHRY and CDR2 SYGVKD. The CDR3 loop is CAISEGDRGRVGELFF. CDR3 in DNA: TGTGCCATCAGTGAGGGGGACAGGGGAAGGGTCGGGGAGCTGTTTTTT.

The rearrangement joins TRBV5-1 to TRBJ1-1, with D maybe TRBD1 (6 bases). Germline V gene data show CDR1 as SGHRS and CDR2 as YFSETQ. Trimming shortened V by 0 bases and J by 1 base, and 13 bases separated the two germline ends. CDR3 length equals 16 residues. CDR3 protein: CASSLVQVGGNTEAFF. The CDR3 DNA follows: TGCGCCAGCAGCTTGGTCCAGGTAGGGGGGAACACTGAAGCTTTCTTT.